The clone carrying this T cell receptor beta chain was detected only once. These data belong to a study of OX40 agonist ivuxolimab in advanced cancers. This table comes from immunoSEQ multiplex PCR, and its TCRdb copy is limited to in-frame clones, with some not included. In the table there are over 90,000 clones, 90% of which are singletons. The V end lost 5 bases, the J end lost 0 bases, and 11 bases lay between the germline ends. Germline CDR1 reads KGHSH; CDR2 reads LQKENI. The CDR3 extends over 15 amino acids. The genes are TRBV18 and TRBJ1-5; D gene uncertain. This sequence originates from an adult with an advanced solid tumor such as melanoma, head and neck, liver or kidney cancer. This material consisted of CD4+ or CD8+ T cells sorted from blood, taken in a trial of the OX40 agonist ivuxolimab. This CDR3 is CASSATRLSNQPQHF. CDR3 nucleotides: TGTGCCAGCTCAGCAACGAGGCTTAGCAATCAGCCCCAGCATTTT.